One and the same sample provided the 11 T cell receptor beta chains below, sequenced in a study of blood T cell repertoires in COVID-19. Assay used: immunoSEQ multiplex PCR; TCRdb lists only in-frame clones, some missing. This table has about 150,000 clones, about four fifths appearing once. The sample was peripheral blood. All receptors derive from a man aged 55 to 70 with acute or convalescent COVID-19.

This CDR3 is CASSLQGSSYNSPLHF. The CDR3 DNA is TGCGCCAGCAGCCTCCAGGGTAGCTCCTATAATTCACCCCTCCACTTT. The chain uses TRBV4-3 and TRBJ1-6, with D maybe TRBD1 (5 bases). Looked up from germline, CDR1 is LGHNA and CDR2 is YSLEER. CDR3 size: 16 residues. The V and J ends lost 4 bases and 0 bases respectively, with 10 bases between them.

The chain employs TRBV12-3 or TRBV12-4 and TRBJ1-1, with 8 bases matching TRBD1. Trimming at V came to 5 bases and at J to 6 bases, leaving 5 bases not matched to a gene. The CDR3 has 13 amino acids. CDR3 protein: CASSRQGLAEAFF. For the CDR3, the DNA is TGTGCCAGCAGTAGACAGGGGTTGGCTGAAGCTTTCTTT.

The chain links TRBV4-1 to TRBJ2-5; 13 bases align to TRBD2. This CDR3 comprises 15 residues. Germline lookup yields CDR1 MGHRA and CDR2 YSYEKL. The ends lost 3 bases at V and 5 bases at J; junction bases unmatched: 3. In DNA, the CDR3 is TGCGCCAGCAGCCAGGGACTAGCGGGGTTGGAGACCCAGTACTTC. It specifies CASSQGLAGLETQYF.

The V and J genes are TRBV12-3 or TRBV12-4 and TRBJ1-5, with TRBD1 matching over 8 bases. Trimming at V came to 7 bases and at J to 9 bases, leaving 8 bases not matched to a gene. This CDR3 is built from 13 residues. The CDR3 DNA follows: TGTGCCAGCACCGGGACAGGAGGGCGGCCCCAGCATTTT. This sequence encodes CASTGTGGRPQHF.

This clone was counted a single time. This chain connects TRBV28 to TRBJ2-7; 7 positions match TRBD1. This CDR3 has 15 residues. V was pared by 3 bases and J by 1 base, with 6 bases of the junction left unmatched. The germline CDR1 and CDR2 sequences are MDHEN and SYDVKM. CDR3 bases: TGTGCCAGCAGTTTCGGGACAGCAAATTCCTACGAGCAGTACTTC. It encodes CASSFGTANSYEQYF. The full variable domain, in which reference TRBV28 and TRBJ2-7 provide the parts outside the CDR3, is DVKVTQSSRYLVKRTGEKVFLECVQDMDHENMFWYRQDPGLGLRLIYFSYDVKMKEKGDIPEGYSVSREKKERFSLILESASTNQTSMYLCASSFGTANSYEQYFGPGTRLTVT.

The rearrangement links TRBV6-2 or TRBV6-3 to TRBJ2-1; D is possibly TRBD2 (6 bases). The CDR3 extends over 16 amino acids. The V end was cut by 3 bases, the J end by 0 bases, with 12 bases between. CDR1 and CDR2 (germline): MNHEY, SVGEGT. The CDR3 DNA reads as TGTGCCAGCAGTTATCGAGGAGGGCTCTCCTACAATGAGCAGTTCTTC. It encodes CASSYRGGLSYNEQFF.

The CDR3 here is CASSPGGVKDNEQFF. The DNA of the CDR3 is TGTGCCAGCAGCCCGGGCGGGGTGAAGGACAATGAGCAGTTCTTC. The chain carries TRBV7-2 and TRBJ2-1; a weak D match, TRBD2 (6 bases). This CDR3 has 15 residues. Germline loops: CDR1 SGHTA, CDR2 FQGNSA. V lost 5 bases to trimming and J lost 5 bases, with 16 bases between them.

The chain joins TRBV6-2 or TRBV6-3 to TRBJ2-2, with 7 positions matching TRBD1. Germline values: CDR1 MNHEY, CDR2 SVGEGT. The CDR3 consists of 16 residues. Trimming at V came to 6 bases and at J to 4 bases, leaving 11 bases not matched to a gene. The CDR3 protein is CASSPQRGLSTGELFF. For the CDR3, the DNA is TGTGCCAGCAGCCCTCAAAGGGGGCTTAGCACCGGGGAGCTGTTTTTT.

The J gene is TRBJ2-1, the V gene TRBV28, with TRBD2 matching 9 bases. With 7 bases clipped from V and 5 bases from J, the junction kept 12 bases outside the gene matches. The CDR3 consists of 16 residues. Germline V gene lookup returns CDR1 MDHEN and CDR2 SYDVKM. The CDR3 here is CASTPAGGSNHNEQFF. The CDR3 region has the DNA TGTGCCAGCACCCCAGCGGGAGGATCGAACCACAATGAGCAGTTCTTC.

This sequence joins TRBV9 and TRBJ2-3, with 8 positions matching TRBD2. Per germline, CDR1 SGDLS and CDR2 YYNGEE. V gave up 4 bases and J gave up 2 bases; unmatched junction bases: 6. The CDR3 consists of 15 residues. Here the CDR3 reads CASSKTSGYTDTQYF. The CDR3 DNA reads TGTGCCAGCAGCAAAACTAGCGGATACACAGATACGCAGTATTTT.

CDR3 residues: CASKAGYSGELFF. CDR3 nucleotide sequence: TGTGCCAGTAAAGCGGGGTACTCCGGGGAGCTGTTTTTT. The V call is TRBV19, the J call TRBJ2-2; 7 nucleotides line up with TRBD2. The CDR3 is 13 residues long. Germline values: CDR1 LNHDA, CDR2 SQIVND (reference sequence). After removal of 7 bases from V and 6 bases from J, the junction contained 5 bases not matched to a gene.